This TCR beta chain derives from a study of T cells after yellow fever vaccination. Template switching by 5'RACE produced TCR cDNA, adding a universal primer site and UMIs. TCRdb used MiXCR to reprocess the 5' RACE reads, holding one entry per CDR3 protein. This table has 240,000 or so distinct CDR3 sequences, 6.9% appearing once. Overall study results and limits: Among all clonotypes, a small share was observed in both CD4 and CD8 compartments. Post-booster repertoires again held most primary-vaccination clones (about 95% CD4, about 90% CD8).

Germline CDR1 is SGDLS and CDR2 is YYNGEE. Germline trimming cut 6 bases from V and 2 bases from J; bases unmatched to any gene: 10. The CDR3 length is 16 residues. As regards this clonotype: The target antigen is unknown.

This receptor was obtained from a man aged 25-45 years who received the YFV17D yellow fever vaccine. The V call is TRBV9, the J call TRBJ2-2; 7 positions match TRBD2. This specimen consisted of CD4+ T cells sorted from PBMCs, obtained 15 days after the yellow fever booster vaccination. The CDR3 reads CASTIGASGNTGELFF. For the CDR3, the DNA is TGTGCCAGCACGATCGGGGCTAGCGGTAACACCGGGGAGCTGTTTTTT.